Shown below are 19 T cell receptor beta chains from a single sample sequenced in a study of T cells in localized non-small cell lung cancer. Only in-frame clones appear in the TCRdb table, and some are missing; sequencing was by immunoSEQ multiplex PCR. The sample consists of about 1,000 clones, around a third of them appearing once. The specimen was normal lung tissue next to the tumor, collected before any cancer treatment. Receptor source: a male donor aged 60 or older with stage II squamous cell lung carcinoma.

The chain joins TRBV7-5 to TRBJ2-2; the table's D call, TRBD1, was not checked against the DNA. TRBV7-5 is recorded as a pseudogene. The CDR3 length is 15 residues. The CDR3 reads CASAKGQGLTGELFF. As DNA, the CDR3 is TGTGCCAGCGCCAAGGGGCAGGGATTAACCGGGGAGCTGTTTTTT.

In this sample, this clone is medium-sized. The chain is built from TRBV9 and TRBJ1-1; D remains ambiguous. This CDR3 region has 13 residues. Trimming removed 0 bases from V and 6 bases from J, with 9 bases in between. Germline loops: CDR1 SGDLS, CDR2 YYNGEE. The CDR3 is CASSVDTRSEAFF. CDR3 in DNA: TGTGCCAGCAGCGTAGATACCCGCTCTGAAGCTTTCTTT.

This chain uses TRBV28 with TRBJ2-7; D is possibly TRBD2 (5 bases). Trimming pared 4 bases from V and 2 bases from J, leaving 9 bases between. CDR3 size: 13 residues. Germline CDR1 and CDR2: MDHEN and SYDVKM. The CDR3, as DNA: TGTGCCAGCAGTTCACCGACTACCTACGAGCAGTACTTC. This translates into CASSSPTTYEQYF.

The rearrangement joins TRBV30 to TRBJ1-1; TRBD1 might be the D (5 bases). The CDR3 runs 11 residues. Trimming removed 5 bases at V and 6 bases at J, with 10 bases between. CDR1 and CDR2 (germline): GTSNPN, SVGIG (reference sequence). CDR3 DNA: TGTGCCTGGGGGGCGGAATCTGAAGCTTTCTTT. This codes for CAWGAESEAFF. Using reference TRBV30 and TRBJ1-1 for the parts outside the CDR3, the full variable domain is SQTIHQWPATLVQPVGSPLSLECTVEGTSNPNLYWYRQAAGRGLQLLFYSVGIGQISSEVPQNLSASRPQDRQFILSSKKLLLSDSGFYLCAWGAESEAFFGQGTRLTVV.

This chain links TRBV11-3 with TRBJ2-7; tentatively, D is TRBD1 (6 bases). This CDR3 spans 14 amino acids. Trimming took 5 bases from V and 5 from J, leaving 16 bases between them. Germline CDR1 reads SGHNT; CDR2 reads YENEEA. The CDR3 reads CASSPFQGSNEQYF. For the CDR3, the DNA is TGTGCCAGCAGCCCTTTTCAGGGGTCTAACGAGCAGTACTTC.

This sequence joins TRBV28 and TRBJ2-7, with TRBD2 identical over 8 bases. The CDR3 totals 17 residues. After removal of 4 bases from V and 3 bases from J, the junction contained 14 bases not matched to a gene. Germline-derived CDR1 and CDR2 are MDHEN and SYDVKM. The CDR3 spells CASSSDRGGGTLYEQYF. The CDR3 coding sequence is TGTGCCAGCAGTTCGGATCGGGGCGGGGGGACCCTCTACGAGCAGTACTTC. Using reference TRBV28 and TRBJ2-7 for the parts outside the CDR3, the full variable domain is DVKVTQSSRYLVKRTGEKVFLECVQDMDHENMFWYRQDPGLGLRLIYFSYDVKMKEKGDIPEGYSVSREKKERFSLILESASTNQTSMYLCASSSDRGGGTLYEQYFGPGTRLTVT.

CDR3 sequence (DNA): TGTGCCAGCAGTGACCAGGGTGGTGCACAGCCCCAGCATTTT. This translates into CASSDQGGAQPQHF. The V gene is TRBV6-8, the J gene TRBJ1-5, with TRBD1 as a possible D gene (5 bases). The CDR3 covers 14 residues. Germline CDR1 MNHGY, CDR2 SAAAGT. Trimming took off 5 bases at V and 7 bases at J, with 15 bases between the two ends.

V gene TRBV28 combines with J gene TRBJ1-1; 7 nucleotides agree with TRBD1. This CDR3 has 16 amino acids. Germline V gene sequence: CDR1 MDHEN, CDR2 SYDVKM. Trimming cost V 6 bases and J 5 bases; bases outside gene matches: 15. CDR3 DNA: TGTGCCAGCAGCCCGCATCGACAGGGATCGGGGACTGAAGCTTTCTTT. Translated, it gives CASSPHRQGSGTEAFF.

The count of this clone is one. The chain is built from TRBV25-1 and TRBJ1-1, with a weak D call TRBD1 (5 bases). Trimming removed 3 bases at V and 3 bases at J, with 11 bases between. The germline V gene has CDR1 MGHDK and CDR2 SYGVNS. This CDR3 is built from 14 residues. The CDR3 sequence is CASSEAGRDTEAFF. The DNA of the CDR3 is TGTGCCAGCAGTGAGGCGGGGCGGGACACTGAAGCTTTCTTT.

This chain's CDR3 is CASSFAPPGQGYEQYF. The CDR3 region has the DNA TGCGCCAGCAGCTTTGCCCCTCCTGGACAGGGATACGAGCAGTACTTC. The gene calls are TRBV5-1 and TRBJ2-7, with TRBD1 matching 8 bases. The V gene's germline CDR1 is SGHRS and CDR2 YFSETQ. CDR3 length equals 16 residues. V shed 2 bases and J 4 bases; nucleotides not matched to a gene: 11. Combining the CDR3 with reference TRBV5-1 and TRBJ2-7 gives the whole variable domain KAGVTQTPRYLIKTRGQQVTLSCSPISGHRSVSWYQQTPGQGLQFLFEYFSETQRNKGNFPGRFSGRQFSNSRSEMNVSTLELGDSALYLCASSFAPPGQGYEQYFGPGTRLTVT.

This clone was recorded a few times. The rearrangement uses TRBV11-3 and TRBJ1-2; D possibly corresponds to TRBD1 (6 bases). The V end was cut by 3 bases, the J end by 4 bases, with 21 bases between. The CDR3 covers 17 residues. Germline V CDR1 and CDR2: SGHNT, YENEEA. The DNA of the CDR3 is TGTGCCAGCAGCTTTATCCCAGGGGATACGGGCTCCTATGGCTACACCTTC. Translating gives CASSFIPGDTGSYGYTF.

By share of the sample, this clone is large (0.1 to 1%). The chain has TRBV6-8 and TRBJ2-7; 9 nucleotides agree with TRBD1. CDR1 and CDR2 from the germline V gene are MNHGY and SAAAGT. The CDR3 spans 14 residues. J gave up 3 bases and V 6 bases, and 6 bases lay outside the gene matches. The CDR3 reads CASRTGGVIYEQYF. CDR3 bases: TGTGCCAGCAGAACAGGGGGCGTCATCTACGAGCAGTACTTC.

V is TRBV28 and J is TRBJ2-7; D remains ambiguous. Between the trimmed V and J ends, which lost 6 bases and 0 bases, there was a span of 15 bases. In germline, CDR1 is MDHEN, CDR2 SYDVKM. The CDR3 has 15 amino acids. The CDR3 sequence: CASSDAMRSSYEQYF. CDR3 DNA: TGTGCCAGCAGCGACGCGATGAGGAGCTCCTACGAGCAGTACTTC.

V and J are TRBV5-1 and TRBJ2-1; TRBD1 agrees at 7 bases. This CDR3 contains 14 residues. Germline CDR1 is SGHRS and CDR2 is YFSETQ. V lost 6 bases and J lost 0; bases outside the gene matches: 3. The CDR3 bases are TGCGCCAGCAAACAGGGGTCCTCCTACAATGAGCAGTTCTTC. This translates into CASKQGSSYNEQFF.

The chain has TRBV28 and TRBJ2-7; D is undetermined. Deletions cut 7 bases from V and 4 bases from J, with 11 bases between. Germline V gene lookup returns CDR1 MDHEN and CDR2 SYDVKM. This CDR3 comprises 12 residues. The CDR3 loop reads CASTSDPYEQYF. Written as DNA, the CDR3 is TGTGCCAGCACCTCTGACCCTTACGAGCAGTACTTC.

The gene calls are TRBV28 and TRBJ1-6; D ambiguous. From germline, CDR1 is MDHEN and CDR2 SYDVKM. Trimming took off 3 bases at V and 7 bases at J, with 10 bases between the two ends. The CDR3 runs to 14 residues. CDR3 sequence reads: CASSLISNNSPLHF. DNA of the CDR3: TGTGCCAGCAGTTTGATCAGTAACAATTCACCCCTCCACTTT.

This clone was recorded once. This sequence joins TRBV29-1 and TRBJ2-1, with a possible D match to TRBD2 (6 bases). Trimming took off 1 base at V and 2 bases at J, with 15 bases between the two ends. The germline V gene encodes CDR1 SQVTM and CDR2 ANQGSEA. The CDR3 length is 16 residues. CDR3 in amino acids: CSVEGGEGRPYNEQFF. CDR3 sequence (DNA): TGCAGCGTTGAAGGGGGGGAAGGGCGGCCCTACAATGAGCAGTTCTTC.

In this sample, this clone is large (0.1 to 1%). The gene calls are TRBV11-3 and TRBJ1-6; D remains unclear. The germline V and J ends were trimmed by 7 bases and 6 bases, with 13 bases remaining between them. The germline gives CDR1 SGHNT, CDR2 YENEEA. The CDR3 contains 14 residues. DNA of the CDR3: TGTGCCAGCACATGGGAACATCTTAATTCACCCCTCCACTTT. Its translation is CASTWEHLNSPLHF.

This chain uses TRBV9 with TRBJ1-2, with 7 bases lining up with TRBD1. The CDR3 sequence is 13 residues long. Trimming cost V 6 bases and J 4 bases; bases outside gene matches: 6. The germline V gene encodes CDR1 SGDLS and CDR2 YYNGEE. CDR3 in DNA: TGTGCCAGCACCGAGGGACAGTCCTATGGCTACACCTTC. Its protein product is CASTEGQSYGYTF.